The source of this TCR beta chain is a study of identical twins. Regarding the study as a whole: Out-of-frame sharing of TCR alpha in monozygotic twins was underestimated by models.

TCRdb redid the calling of the 5' RACE reads with MiXCR, one entry per CDR3 protein. The table shows 250,000 to 300,000 distinct CDR3 sequences, with around 9.7% occurring only once. At least ten counts were recorded for this clonotype. The target antigen is unknown. The CDR3 runs to 12 residues. Trimming removed 1 base at V and 5 bases at J, with 5 bases between. CDR1 SGHRS and CDR2 YFSETQ come from the germline V gene. The sample was also linked to a second study, of yellow fever vaccine responses in identical twins. Per that study: After vaccination, twins' T cell response reportedly seemed partly convergent, partly personalized.

The receptor's source is a woman under 30 in good health. Sequences were obtained from CD8+ T cells sorted from blood. V and J are TRBV5-1 and TRBJ2-3; D remains ambiguous. The CDR3 protein is CASSLYRDTQYF. CDR3 coding DNA: TGCGCCAGCAGCTTGTATCGAGATACGCAGTATTTT.